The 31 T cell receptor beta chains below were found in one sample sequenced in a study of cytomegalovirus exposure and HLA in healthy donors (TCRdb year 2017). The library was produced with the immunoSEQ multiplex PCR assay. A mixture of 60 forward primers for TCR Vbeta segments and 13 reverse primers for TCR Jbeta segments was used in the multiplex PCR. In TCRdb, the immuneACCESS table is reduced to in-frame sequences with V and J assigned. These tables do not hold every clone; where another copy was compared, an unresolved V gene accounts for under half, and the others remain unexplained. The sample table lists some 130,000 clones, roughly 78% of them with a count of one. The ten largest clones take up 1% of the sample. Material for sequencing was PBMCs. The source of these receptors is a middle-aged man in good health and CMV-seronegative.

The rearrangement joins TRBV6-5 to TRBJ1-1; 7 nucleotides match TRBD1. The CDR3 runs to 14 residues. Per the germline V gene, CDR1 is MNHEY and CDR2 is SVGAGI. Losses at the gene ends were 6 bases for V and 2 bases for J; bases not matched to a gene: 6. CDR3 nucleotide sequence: TGTGCCAGCAGCTCCGGGACAGTAAACACTGAAGCTTTCTTT. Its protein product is CASSSGTVNTEAFF.

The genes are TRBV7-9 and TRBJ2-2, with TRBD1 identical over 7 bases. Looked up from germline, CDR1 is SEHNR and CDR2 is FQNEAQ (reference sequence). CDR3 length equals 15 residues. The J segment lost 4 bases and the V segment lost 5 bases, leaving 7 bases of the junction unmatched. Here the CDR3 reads CASSRTGEGTGELFF. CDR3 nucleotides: TGTGCCAGCAGCCGCACAGGGGAAGGCACCGGGGAGCTGTTTTTT.

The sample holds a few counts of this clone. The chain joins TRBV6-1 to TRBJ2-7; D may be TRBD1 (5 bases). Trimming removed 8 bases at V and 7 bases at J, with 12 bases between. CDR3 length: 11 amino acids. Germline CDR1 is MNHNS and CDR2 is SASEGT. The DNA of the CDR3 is TGTGCCAGCGTTAGCAGGGAAGAGCAGTACTTC. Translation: CASVSREEQYF.

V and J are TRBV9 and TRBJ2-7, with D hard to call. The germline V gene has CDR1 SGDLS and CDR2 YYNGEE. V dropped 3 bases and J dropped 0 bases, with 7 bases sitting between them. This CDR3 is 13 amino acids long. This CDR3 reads CASSGASSYEQYF. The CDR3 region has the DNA TGTGCCAGCAGCGGGGCAAGCTCCTACGAGCAGTACTTC.

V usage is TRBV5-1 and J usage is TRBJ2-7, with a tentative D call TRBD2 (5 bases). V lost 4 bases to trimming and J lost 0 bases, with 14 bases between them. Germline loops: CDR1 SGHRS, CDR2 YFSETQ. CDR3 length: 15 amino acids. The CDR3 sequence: CASSPLGESSYEQYF. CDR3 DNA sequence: TGCGCCAGCAGCCCCCTCGGGGAAAGCTCCTACGAGCAGTACTTC.

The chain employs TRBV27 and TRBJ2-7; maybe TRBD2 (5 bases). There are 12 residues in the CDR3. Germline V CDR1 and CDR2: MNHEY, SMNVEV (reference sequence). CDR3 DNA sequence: TGTGGACTATGGGGTTCGGCCTACGAGCAGTACTTC. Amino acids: CGLWGSAYEQYF.

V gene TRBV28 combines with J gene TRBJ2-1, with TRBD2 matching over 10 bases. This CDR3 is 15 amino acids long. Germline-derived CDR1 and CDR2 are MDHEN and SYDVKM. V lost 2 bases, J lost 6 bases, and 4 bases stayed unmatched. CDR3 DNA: TGTGCCAGCAGTTTAGGGCTAGCGGGAGCCAATGAGCAGTTCTTC. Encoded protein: CASSLGLAGANEQFF.

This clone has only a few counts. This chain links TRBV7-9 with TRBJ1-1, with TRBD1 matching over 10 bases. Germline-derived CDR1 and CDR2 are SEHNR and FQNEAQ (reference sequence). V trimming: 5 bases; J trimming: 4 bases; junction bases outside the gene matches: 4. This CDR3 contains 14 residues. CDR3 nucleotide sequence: TGTGCCAGCAGCCCCCGGACAGGGGGCACTGAAGCTTTCTTT. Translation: CASSPRTGGTEAFF.

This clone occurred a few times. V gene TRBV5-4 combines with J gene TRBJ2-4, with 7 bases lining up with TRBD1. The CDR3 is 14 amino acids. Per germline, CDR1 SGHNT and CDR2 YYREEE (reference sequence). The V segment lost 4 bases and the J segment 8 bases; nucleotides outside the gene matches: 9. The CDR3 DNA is TGTGCCAGCAGCCCGGACAGGAGGCAGGACATTCAGTACTTC. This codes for CASSPDRRQDIQYF.

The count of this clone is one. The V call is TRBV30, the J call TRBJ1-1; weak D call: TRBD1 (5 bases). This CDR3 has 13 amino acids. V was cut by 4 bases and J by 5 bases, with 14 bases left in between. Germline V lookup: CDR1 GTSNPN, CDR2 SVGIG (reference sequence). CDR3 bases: TGTGCCTGGACCCCGGACATAAATACTGAAGCTTTCTTT. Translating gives CAWTPDINTEAFF.

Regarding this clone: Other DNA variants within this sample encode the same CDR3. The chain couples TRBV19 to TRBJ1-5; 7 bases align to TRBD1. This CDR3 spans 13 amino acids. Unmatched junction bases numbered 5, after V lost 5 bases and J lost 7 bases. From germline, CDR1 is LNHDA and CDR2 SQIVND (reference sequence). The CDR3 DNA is TGTGCCAGTAGTCCCCAGGGGGACCAGCCCCAGCATTTT. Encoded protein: CASSPQGDQPQHF.

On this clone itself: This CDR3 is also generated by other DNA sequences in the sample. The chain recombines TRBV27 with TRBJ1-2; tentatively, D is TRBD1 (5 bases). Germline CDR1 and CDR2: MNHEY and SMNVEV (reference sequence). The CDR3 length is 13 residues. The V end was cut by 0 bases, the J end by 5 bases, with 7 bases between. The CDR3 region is CASSLSEGYGYTF. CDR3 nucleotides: TGTGCCAGCAGTTTATCGGAGGGGTATGGCTACACCTTC.

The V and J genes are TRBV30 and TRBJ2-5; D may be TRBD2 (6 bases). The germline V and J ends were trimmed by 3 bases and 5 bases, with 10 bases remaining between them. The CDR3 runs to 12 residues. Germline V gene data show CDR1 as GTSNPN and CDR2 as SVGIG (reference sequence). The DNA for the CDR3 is TGTGCCTGGAGCGAACGGGGGGAGACCCAGTACTTC. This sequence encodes CAWSERGETQYF. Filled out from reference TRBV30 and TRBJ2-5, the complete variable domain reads SQTIHQWPATLVQPVGSPLSLECTVEGTSNPNLYWYRQAAGRGLQLLFYSVGIGQISSEVPQNLSASRPQDRQFILSSKKLLLSDSGFYLCAWSERGETQYFGPGTRLLVL.

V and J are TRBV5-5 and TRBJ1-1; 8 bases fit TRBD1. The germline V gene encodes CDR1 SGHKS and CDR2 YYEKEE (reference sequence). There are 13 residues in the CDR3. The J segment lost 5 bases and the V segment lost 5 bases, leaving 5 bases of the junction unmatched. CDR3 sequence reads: CASSSGGETEAFF. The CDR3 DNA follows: TGTGCCAGCAGTTCAGGGGGCGAGACTGAAGCTTTCTTT.

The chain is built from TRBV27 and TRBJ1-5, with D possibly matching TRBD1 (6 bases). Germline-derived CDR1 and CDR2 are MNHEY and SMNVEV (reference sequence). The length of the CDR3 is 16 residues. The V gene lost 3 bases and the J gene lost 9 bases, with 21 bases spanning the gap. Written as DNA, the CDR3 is TGTGCCAGCAGTTTTAGACAGGCTCCCGCCGGCTGGCCCCAGCATTTT. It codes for CASSFRQAPAGWPQHF.

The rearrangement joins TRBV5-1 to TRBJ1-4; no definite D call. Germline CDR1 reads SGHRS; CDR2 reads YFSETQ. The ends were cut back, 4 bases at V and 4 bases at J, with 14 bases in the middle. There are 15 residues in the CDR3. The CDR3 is CASSPPEAHNEKLFF. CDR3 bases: TGCGCCAGCAGCCCCCCGGAAGCGCATAATGAAAAACTGTTTTTT. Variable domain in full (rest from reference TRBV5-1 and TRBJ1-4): KAGVTQTPRYLIKTRGQQVTLSCSPISGHRSVSWYQQTPGQGLQFLFEYFSETQRNKGNFPGRFSGRQFSNSRSEMNVSTLELGDSALYLCASSPPEAHNEKLFFGSGTQLSVL.

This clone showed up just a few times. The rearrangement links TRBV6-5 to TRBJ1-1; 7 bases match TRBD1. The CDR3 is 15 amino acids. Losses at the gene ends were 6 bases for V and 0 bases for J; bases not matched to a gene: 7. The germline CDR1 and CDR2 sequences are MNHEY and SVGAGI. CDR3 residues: CASRIQGGLNTEAFF. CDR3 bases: TGTGCCAGCAGAATCCAAGGGGGCTTGAACACTGAAGCTTTCTTT.

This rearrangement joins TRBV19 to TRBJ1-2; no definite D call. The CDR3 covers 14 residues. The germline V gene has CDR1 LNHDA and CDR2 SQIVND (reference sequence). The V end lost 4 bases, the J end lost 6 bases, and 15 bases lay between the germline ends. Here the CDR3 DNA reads TGTGCCAGTAGTAGCTTTCGGGATCCCAATGGCTACACCTTC. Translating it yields CASSSFRDPNGYTF.

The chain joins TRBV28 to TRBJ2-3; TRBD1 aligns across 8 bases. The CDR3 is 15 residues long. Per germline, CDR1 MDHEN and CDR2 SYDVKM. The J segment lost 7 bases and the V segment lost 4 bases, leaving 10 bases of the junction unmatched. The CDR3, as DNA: TGTGCCAGCAGTTCACCCGGGACAGGAGGGTATACGCAGTATTTT. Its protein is CASSSPGTGGYTQYF. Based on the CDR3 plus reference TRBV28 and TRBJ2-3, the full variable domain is DVKVTQSSRYLVKRTGEKVFLECVQDMDHENMFWYRQDPGLGLRLIYFSYDVKMKEKGDIPEGYSVSREKKERFSLILESASTNQTSMYLCASSSPGTGGYTQYFGPGTRLTVL.

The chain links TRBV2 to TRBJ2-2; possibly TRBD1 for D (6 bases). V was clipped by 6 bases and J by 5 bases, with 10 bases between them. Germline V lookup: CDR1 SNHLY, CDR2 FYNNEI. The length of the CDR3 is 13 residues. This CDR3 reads CASRATGTGELFF. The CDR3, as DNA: TGTGCCAGCAGGGCAACAGGGACCGGGGAGCTGTTTTTT. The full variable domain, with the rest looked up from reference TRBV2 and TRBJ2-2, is EPEVTQTPSHQVTQMGQEVILRCVPISNHLYFYWYRQILGQKVEFLVSFYNNEISEKSEIFDDQFSVERPDGSNFTLKIRSTKLEDSAMYFCASRATGTGELFFGEGSRLTVL.

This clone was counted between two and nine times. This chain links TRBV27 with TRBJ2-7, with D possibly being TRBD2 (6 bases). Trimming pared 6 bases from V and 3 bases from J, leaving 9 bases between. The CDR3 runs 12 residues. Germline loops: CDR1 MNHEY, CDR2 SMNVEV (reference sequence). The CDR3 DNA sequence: TGTGCCAGCAGGACGGGAGTCTACGAGCAGTACTTC. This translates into CASRTGVYEQYF.

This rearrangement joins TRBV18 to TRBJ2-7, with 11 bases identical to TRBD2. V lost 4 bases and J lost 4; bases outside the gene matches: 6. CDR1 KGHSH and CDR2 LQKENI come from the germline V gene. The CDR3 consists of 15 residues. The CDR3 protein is CASSQGTSGGYEQYF. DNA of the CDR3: TGTGCCAGCTCACAGGGGACTAGCGGAGGGTACGAGCAGTACTTC.

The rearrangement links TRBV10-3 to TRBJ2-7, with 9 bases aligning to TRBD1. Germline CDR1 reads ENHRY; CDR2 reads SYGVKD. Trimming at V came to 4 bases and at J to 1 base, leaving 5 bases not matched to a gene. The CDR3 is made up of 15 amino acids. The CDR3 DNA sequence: TGTGCCATCAGTGGTCCGGGACAGGGTTCCTACGAGCAGTACTTC. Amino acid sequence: CAISGPGQGSYEQYF.

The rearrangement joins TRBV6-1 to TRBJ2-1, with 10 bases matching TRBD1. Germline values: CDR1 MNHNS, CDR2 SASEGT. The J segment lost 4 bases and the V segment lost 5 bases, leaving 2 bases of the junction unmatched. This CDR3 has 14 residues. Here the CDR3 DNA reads TGTGCCAGCAGTCCGGGACAGGGGTACAATGAGCAGTTCTTC. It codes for CASSPGQGYNEQFF.

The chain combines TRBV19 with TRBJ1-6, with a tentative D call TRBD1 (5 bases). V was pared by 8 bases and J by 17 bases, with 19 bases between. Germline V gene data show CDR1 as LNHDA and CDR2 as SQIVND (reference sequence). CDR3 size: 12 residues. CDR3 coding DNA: TGTGCCAGTGGGACTCCCTCGGGTACCTTCCACTTT. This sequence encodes CASGTPSGTFHF.

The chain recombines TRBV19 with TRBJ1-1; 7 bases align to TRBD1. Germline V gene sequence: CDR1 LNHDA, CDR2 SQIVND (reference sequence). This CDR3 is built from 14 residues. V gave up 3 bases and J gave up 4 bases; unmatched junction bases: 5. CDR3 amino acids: CASSIEGAVTEAFF. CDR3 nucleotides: TGTGCCAGTAGTATCGAGGGGGCCGTCACTGAAGCTTTCTTT.

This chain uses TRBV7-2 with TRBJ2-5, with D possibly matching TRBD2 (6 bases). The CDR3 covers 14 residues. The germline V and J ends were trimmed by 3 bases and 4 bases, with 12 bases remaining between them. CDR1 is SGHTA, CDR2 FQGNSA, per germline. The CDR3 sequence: CASSLGGVGETQYF. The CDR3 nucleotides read TGTGCCAGCAGCTTGGGGGGAGTCGGAGAGACCCAGTACTTC.

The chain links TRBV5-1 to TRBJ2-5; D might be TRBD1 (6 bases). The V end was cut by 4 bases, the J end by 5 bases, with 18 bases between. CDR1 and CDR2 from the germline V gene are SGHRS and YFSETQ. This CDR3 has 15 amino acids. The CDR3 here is CASSHQAPTGETQYF. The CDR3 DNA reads TGCGCCAGCAGCCACCAGGCCCCAACAGGGGAGACCCAGTACTTC.

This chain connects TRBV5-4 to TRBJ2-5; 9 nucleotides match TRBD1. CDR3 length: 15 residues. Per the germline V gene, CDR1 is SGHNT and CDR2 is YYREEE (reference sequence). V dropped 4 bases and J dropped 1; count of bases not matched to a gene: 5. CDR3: CASSRGTGSQETQYF. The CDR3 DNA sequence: TGTGCCAGCAGCCGTGGGACAGGGAGCCAAGAGACCCAGTACTTC.

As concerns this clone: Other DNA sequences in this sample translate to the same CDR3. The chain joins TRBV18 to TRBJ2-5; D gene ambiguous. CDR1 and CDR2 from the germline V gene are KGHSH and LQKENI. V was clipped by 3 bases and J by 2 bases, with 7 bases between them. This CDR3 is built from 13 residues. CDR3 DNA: TGTGCCAGCTCACCGGGCCAACAAGAGACCCAGTACTTC. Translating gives CASSPGQQETQYF. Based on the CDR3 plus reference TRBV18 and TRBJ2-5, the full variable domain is NAGVMQNPRHLVRRRGQEARLRCSPMKGHSHVYWYRQLPEEGLKFMVYLQKENIIDESGMPKERFSAEFPKEGPSILRIQQVVRGDSAAYFCASSPGQQETQYFGPGTRLLVL.

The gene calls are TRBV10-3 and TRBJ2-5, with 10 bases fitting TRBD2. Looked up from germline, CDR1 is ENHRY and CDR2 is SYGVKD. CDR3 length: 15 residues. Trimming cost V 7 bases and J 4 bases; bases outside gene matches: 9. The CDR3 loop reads CAIKETSGSSETQYF. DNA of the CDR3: TGTGCCATCAAAGAGACTAGCGGGTCTTCAGAGACCCAGTACTTC.